Following are 7 T cell receptor beta chains from one sample sequenced in a study of blood T cell repertoires in COVID-19. Assay used: immunoSEQ multiplex PCR; TCRdb lists only in-frame clones, some missing. The sample comprises around 3,100 clones, 70% of which are singletons, and 21% rests with the top ten. Sequencing was performed on peripheral blood. The receptors were sampled from a man aged 70-80 years with active COVID-19.

The chain combines TRBV15 with TRBJ2-1, with TRBD2 matching 7 bases. Germline lookup yields CDR1 LNHNV and CDR2 YYDKDF (reference sequence). The length of the CDR3 is 15 residues. After removal of 2 bases from V and 3 bases from J, the junction contained 4 bases not matched to a gene. CDR3 DNA sequence: TGTGCCACCAGCAGACTAGCGGTTAACTACAATGAGCAGTTCTTC. Amino acids: CATSRLAVNYNEQFF.

The chain employs TRBV7-9 and TRBJ1-2, with a tentative D call TRBD1 (5 bases). Germline V gene data show CDR1 as SEHNR and CDR2 as FQNEAQ (reference sequence). CDR3 length: 13 residues. Trimming took 5 bases from V and 8 from J, leaving 15 bases between them. The chain's CDR3 is CASSPRRDRGYTF. As DNA, the CDR3 is TGTGCCAGCAGCCCCCGGAGGGACCGCGGCTACACCTTC.

The chain employs TRBV3-1 (or the pseudogene TRBV3-2) and TRBJ1-1, with D unresolved. Trimming shortened V by 1 base and J by 1 base, and 10 bases separated the two germline ends. The CDR3 runs to 15 residues. Germline V CDR1 and CDR2: LGHDT, YNNKEL (reference sequence). CDR3 protein: CASSQVLAKNTEAFF. In nucleotides, the CDR3 is TGTGCCAGCAGCCAAGTTCTAGCCAAGAACACTGAAGCTTTCTTT.

The chain couples TRBV24-1 to TRBJ1-2; 10 bases are a match to TRBD1. This CDR3 has 16 residues. CDR1 is KGHDR and CDR2 is SFDVKD in the germline V gene. Trimming at V came to 3 bases and at J to 8 bases, leaving 11 bases not matched to a gene. CDR3 coding DNA: TGTGCCACCAGTGATGAACCGGGACAGGGGAGTTACGGCTACACCTTC. Residues: CATSDEPGQGSYGYTF.

The sample holds a few counts of this clone. V gene TRBV3-1 (or the pseudogene TRBV3-2) combines with J gene TRBJ1-2; 7 nucleotides line up with TRBD1. Unmatched junction bases numbered 13, after V lost 4 bases and J lost 2 bases. Looked up from germline, CDR1 is LGHDT and CDR2 is YNNKEL (reference sequence). This CDR3 contains 17 residues. The CDR3 is CASSLQMVADRNYGYTF. DNA for the CDR3: TGTGCCAGCAGCCTCCAAATGGTCGCGGACAGGAACTATGGCTACACCTTC.

For the CDR3, the DNA is TGTGCCAGCAGTCCAATCCAGGGGTTTGGCTACACCTTC. Translating gives CASSPIQGFGYTF. J is TRBJ1-2 and V is TRBV6-6; TRBD1 is a possible D gene (6 bases). The length of the CDR3 is 13 residues. Germline V gene sequence: CDR1 MNHNY, CDR2 SVGAGI (reference sequence). The V end was cut by 5 bases, the J end by 7 bases, with 14 bases between.

This rearrangement joins TRBV14 to TRBJ1-1, with D maybe TRBD1 (5 bases). This CDR3 has 14 amino acids. The germline CDR1 and CDR2 sequences are SGHDN and FVKESK. V was clipped by 1 base and J by 4 bases, with 10 bases between them. CDR3 bases: TGTGCCAGCAGCCAAGGGGGGACTGCCACTGAAGCTTTCTTT. Translating it yields CASSQGGTATEAFF. Using reference TRBV14 and TRBJ1-1 for the parts outside the CDR3, the full variable domain is EAGVTQFPSHSVIEKGQTVTLRCDPISGHDNLYWYRRVMGKEIKFLLHFVKESKQDESGMPNNRFLAERTGGTYSTLKVQPAELEDSGVYFCASSQGGTATEAFFGQGTRLTVV.